The clone carrying this T cell receptor (beta chain) is labeled medium-sized. This record belongs to a study of sequential checkpoint blockade in melanoma. In the study overall: Arm A got nivolumab then ipilimumab; arm B the reverse, 1:1. Maintenance nivolumab came after either treatment sequence.

Libraries were prepared by immunoSEQ multiplex PCR; TCRdb keeps only in-frame clonotypes and omits some of them. The sample has approximately 2,200 clones; roughly 20% are singletons. This sample's treatment: randomized to nivolumab then ipilimumab (arm A) or the reverse (arm B). None of the patients previously received DNA-damaging chemotherapy. V was clipped by 3 bases and J by 7 bases; unmatched bases: 7. This CDR3 contains 14 residues. Germline CDR1 is SGHNT and CDR2 is YENEEA. This sample comprised tumor tissue (inferred from file names), obtained from a patient given nivolumab and ipilimumab in sequence. This chain connects TRBV11-3 to TRBJ2-5, with TRBD1 matching 8 bases. The TCR sequence derives from a human donor with melanoma. Written as DNA, the CDR3 is TGTGCCAGCAGCTTCGCCAGGGGGCTAGGGACCCAGTACTTC. It specifies CASSFARGLGTQYF. The full variable domain, its missing parts supplied by reference TRBV11-3 and TRBJ2-5, is EAGVVQSPRYKIIEKKQPVAFWCNPISGHNTLYWYLQNLGQGPELLIRYENEEAVDDSQLPKDRFSAERLKGVDSTLKIQPAELGDSAVYLCASSFARGLGTQYFGPGTRLLVL.